Below, 24 T cell receptor beta chains from the same sample are listed, as sequenced in a study of post-analysis software for immune sequencing data. Study outcomes and limitations: TRBV segments more frequent in patients than in controls numbered roughly 5 and included TRBV5-6, TRBV5-1 and TRBV20-1.

TCR beta cDNA libraries included unique molecular identifiers. TCRdb called the PCR reads again in MiXCR, with one record for every CDR3 protein. The sample consists of 400,000 to 500,000 distinct CDR3 sequences, less than 40% of them appearing once. No antigens are known for them. The sequencing sample was made of blood. Source of these receptors: a girl aged 2 to 9 with multiple sclerosis.

CDR3 protein: CASSLEDTPWGANVLTF. CDR3 sequence (DNA): TGCGCCAGCAGCTTGGAAGACACGCCATGGGGGGCCAACGTCCTGACTTTC. This chain joins TRBV5-1 and TRBJ2-6, with no clear D. The CDR3 covers 17 residues. The germline CDR1 and CDR2 sequences are SGHRS and YFSETQ. Trimming cost V 0 bases and J 4 bases, with 14 bases left between them.

V usage is TRBV20-1 and J usage is TRBJ2-5, with 15 bases aligning to TRBD2. Judging by the DNA end, TRBJ2-7 fits better; the J call may be wrong. Germline-derived CDR1 and CDR2 are DFQATT and SNEGSKA (reference sequence). The CDR3 runs 15 residues. This CDR3 is CSARTSGRGLYEQYF. The CDR3 DNA follows: TGCAGTGCGAGGACTAGCGGGAGGGGGCTCTACGAGCAGTACTTC.

V and J are TRBV7-3 and TRBJ2-7; 9 nucleotides line up with TRBD1. Germline loops: CDR1 SGHTA, CDR2 FQGTGA. This CDR3 has 13 residues. The J segment lost 10 bases and the V segment lost 4 bases, leaving 8 bases of the junction unmatched. In DNA, the CDR3 is TGTGCCAGCAGCTCACGGGACAGGGCCTTTCAGTACTTC. This sequence encodes CASSSRDRAFQYF.

This clonotype was observed a few times. The rearrangement uses TRBV6-6 and TRBJ2-2; TRBD1 aligns across 7 bases. Germline-derived CDR1 and CDR2 are MNHNY and SVGAGI (reference sequence). The CDR3 runs to 15 residues. V gave up 0 bases and J gave up 6 bases; unmatched junction bases: 4. CDR3 in DNA: TGTGCCAGCAGTTACTCGGAAAGGGGGCCCGGGGAGCTGTTTTTT. Its protein product is CASSYSERGPGELFF.

This clonotype was seen only a few times. This chain uses TRBV20-1 with TRBJ2-7; 7 bases match TRBD2. Germline assignment: CDR1 DFQATT and CDR2 SNEGSKA (reference sequence). The CDR3 sequence is 15 residues long. The V and J ends lost 5 bases and 2 bases, in that order; junction bases with no gene match: 12. The CDR3 region is CSAPTLATTAYEQYF. DNA for the CDR3: TGCAGTGCTCCTACACTAGCGACTACGGCCTACGAGCAGTACTTC.

The rearrangement joins TRBV6-5 to TRBJ2-7, with D possibly being TRBD1 (6 bases). The length of the CDR3 is 17 residues. With 2 bases removed from V and 0 bases from J, the gap between germline ends came to 17 bases. CDR1 is MNHEY, CDR2 SVGAGI, per germline. This CDR3 reads CASSYRRWAGDSYEQYF. The CDR3 DNA reads as TGTGCCAGCAGTTACCGCCGATGGGCAGGGGACTCCTACGAGCAGTACTTC.

DNA for the CDR3: TGCGCCAGCAGCCAAACCAACGGATACTATGGCTACACCTTC. Its translation is CASSQTNGYYGYTF. V is TRBV4-1 and J is TRBJ1-2; D uncertain. This CDR3 is built from 14 residues. Between the trimmed V and J ends, which lost 2 bases and 3 bases, there was a span of 10 bases. From germline, CDR1 is MGHRA and CDR2 YSYEKL.

As concerns this clonotype: One junction end disagrees with the germline gene, perhaps due to a read error. The genes are TRBV5-1 and TRBJ2-7, with 7 bases lining up with TRBD1. CDR3 size: 14 residues. Germline-derived CDR1 and CDR2 are SGHRS and YFSETQ. CDR3 in amino acids: CASSTGDSRYGQYF. The CDR3 nucleotides are TGCGCCAGCAGCACCGGGGACAGCCGCTACGGGCAGTACTTC.

With respect to this clonotype: Germline and junction disagree at one end, which may indicate a read error. V and J are TRBV5-4 and TRBJ1-5; possibly TRBD1 for D (5 bases). Germline V gene data show CDR1 as SGHNT and CDR2 as YYREEE (reference sequence). This CDR3 is built from 15 residues. The CDR3 is CAGSPGRGSNQPQHF. CDR3 nucleotide sequence: TGTGCCGGCAGCCCCGGGAGGGGAAGCAATCAGCCCCAGCATTTT.

There are a few counts of this clonotype. The chain links TRBV6-5 to TRBJ2-7; 11 bases map to TRBD1. The CDR3 is 14 amino acids. The junction had 4 bases not matched to a gene; V was cut back by 5 bases and J by 4 bases. The V gene's germline CDR1 is MNHEY and CDR2 SVGAGI. The CDR3 loop reads CASSRDRGTYEQYF. The CDR3, as DNA: TGTGCCAGCAGTCGGGACAGGGGGACATACGAGCAGTACTTC.

The V and J genes are TRBV6-5 and TRBJ2-1; 8 bases fit TRBD1. Trimming took 6 bases from V and 3 from J; bases not matched to a gene: 7. This CDR3 has 15 residues. Germline V lookup: CDR1 MNHEY, CDR2 SVGAGI. CDR3 sequence: CASRSVQGGYNEQFF. In DNA form, the CDR3 reads TGTGCCAGCAGAAGCGTACAGGGGGGCTACAATGAGCAGTTCTTC.

This clonotype was recorded a few times. The chain combines TRBV4-3 with TRBJ1-2, with D unclear. The CDR3 loop spans 14 amino acids. CDR1 is LGHNA, CDR2 YSLEER, per germline. The ends were cut back, 4 bases at V and 2 bases at J, with 11 bases in the middle. The CDR3 nucleotides are TGCGCCAGCAGCCGAGTCAGGAAAAACTATGGCTACACCTTC. This sequence encodes CASSRVRKNYGYTF.

This clonotype came up a few times. The rearrangement links TRBV6-1 to TRBJ2-1, with a weak D call TRBD2 (5 bases). Trimming pared 4 bases from V and 6 bases from J, leaving 13 bases between. Germline V CDR1 and CDR2: MNHNS, SASEGT. The CDR3 covers 14 residues. The CDR3 coding sequence is TGTGCCAGCAGTGGCTCTCGACGGGGCAATGAGCAGTTCTTC. Amino acid sequence: CASSGSRRGNEQFF.

The J gene is TRBJ2-5, the V gene TRBV24-1; TRBD2 is a possible D gene (5 bases). The better agreement between TRBJ2-1 and the DNA end casts doubt on the J call. The CDR3 covers 15 residues. Germline V gene data show CDR1 as KGHDR and CDR2 as SFDVKD. The CDR3: CATSDLEGTQETQFF. Written as DNA, the CDR3 is TGTGCCACCAGTGATTTGGAGGGAACCCAAGAGACCCAGTTCTTC.

The rearrangement links TRBV5-5 to TRBJ2-4, with TRBD1 matching 10 bases. Trimming took 0 bases from V and 7 from J; bases not matched to a gene: 4. Germline-derived CDR1 and CDR2 are SGHKS and YYEKEE (reference sequence). This CDR3 comprises 15 residues. The CDR3 region has the DNA TGTGCCAGCAGCTTGGCGGGGACAGGGGTGAACATTCAGTACTTC. Translation: CASSLAGTGVNIQYF.

This clonotype was counted a few times. The genes are TRBV7-9 and TRBJ2-1; 9 nucleotides agree with TRBD2. The CDR3 sequence is 16 residues long. Trimming cost V 5 bases and J 5 bases; bases outside gene matches: 10. Germline CDR1 reads SEHNR; CDR2 reads FQNEAQ (reference sequence). The CDR3 here is CASSDSPSGEDNEQFF. CDR3 in DNA: TGTGCCAGCAGCGACAGTCCTAGCGGGGAAGACAATGAGCAGTTCTTC.

Only a few counts were recorded for this clonotype. The chain links TRBV20-1 to TRBJ2-3; no clear D gene. The germline CDR1 and CDR2 sequences are DFQATT and SNEGSKA (reference sequence). The CDR3 extends over 19 amino acids. Trimming removed 1 base from V and 0 bases from J, with 23 bases in between. The CDR3 DNA reads as TGCAGTGCTAGAGGATCGAGGTACCCTGCAAGAACTAGCACAGATACGCAGTATTTT. Its translation is CSARGSRYPARTSTDTQYF.

This clonotype occurred a few times. V usage is TRBV10-3 and J usage is TRBJ1-5, with 9 positions matching TRBD1. V shed 4 bases and J 1 base; nucleotides not matched to a gene: 2. CDR1 and CDR2 from the germline V gene are ENHRY and SYGVKD. The CDR3 consists of 15 residues. As DNA, the CDR3 is TGTGCCATCAGTGCGGGACAGGGAAGCAATCAGCCCCAGCATTTT. Encoded protein: CAISAGQGSNQPQHF.

This clonotype came up a few times. The chain recombines TRBV7-2 with TRBJ2-5; 8 bases line up with TRBD2. This CDR3 has 15 amino acids. CDR1 is SGHTA, CDR2 FQGNSA, per germline. The trim removed 4 bases at V and 2 bases at J, leaving 6 bases unmatched. The CDR3 loop reads CASSSPAGGQETQYF. The DNA for the CDR3 is TGTGCCAGCAGCTCCCCCGCGGGAGGACAAGAGACCCAGTACTTC.

This sequence joins TRBV12-3 or TRBV12-4 and TRBJ1-2; TRBD1 matches 8 bases. The CDR3 sequence is 16 residues long. V shed 2 bases and J 3 bases; nucleotides not matched to a gene: 8. The chain's CDR3 is CASSLSQGVGDYGYTF. In nucleotides, the CDR3 is TGTGCCAGCAGTTTATCACAGGGGGTGGGTGACTATGGCTACACCTTC.

This clonotype has a handful of counts. The gene calls are TRBV7-8 and TRBJ1-5; D may be TRBD1 (6 bases). V lost 2 bases, J lost 0 bases, and 11 bases lay in between. This CDR3 is 16 amino acids long. Germline V lookup: CDR1 SGHVS, CDR2 FQNEAQ. Written as DNA, the CDR3 is TGTGCCAGCAGCTTATGGGGGGCCCTTAGCAATCAGCCCCAGCATTTT. It encodes CASSLWGALSNQPQHF.

V gene TRBV5-8 combines with J gene TRBJ2-7, with TRBD1 matching over 8 bases. This CDR3 region has 16 residues. Germline V CDR1 and CDR2: SGHTS, YDEGEE. V shed 4 bases, J shed 1 base, and the junction held 10 bases outside the gene matches. CDR3 sequence reads: CASSPPPGTGSYEQYF. The DNA of the CDR3 is TGTGCCAGCAGCCCCCCGCCCGGGACAGGATCCTACGAGCAGTACTTC.

This clonotype has just a few counts. The gene calls are TRBV6-2 or TRBV6-3 and TRBJ2-7; 8 positions match TRBD1. The germline V gene encodes CDR1 MNHEY and CDR2 SVGEGT. CDR3 length: 13 residues. Trimming took 7 bases from V and 5 from J; bases not matched to a gene: 7. This chain's CDR3 is CASNKPGQDEQYF. The CDR3 coding sequence is TGTGCCAGCAATAAGCCGGGACAGGACGAGCAGTACTTC.

The chain uses TRBV6-2 or TRBV6-3 and TRBJ1-1; TRBD1 matches 7 bases. V dropped 4 bases and J dropped 11; count of bases not matched to a gene: 16. The germline V gene has CDR1 MNHEY and CDR2 SVGEGT. The CDR3 has 15 residues. CDR3 sequence (DNA): TGTGCCAGCAGTTCGATCCGGGACAGTGGAAGATGGGCTTTCTTT. This gives the protein CASSSIRDSGRWAFF.